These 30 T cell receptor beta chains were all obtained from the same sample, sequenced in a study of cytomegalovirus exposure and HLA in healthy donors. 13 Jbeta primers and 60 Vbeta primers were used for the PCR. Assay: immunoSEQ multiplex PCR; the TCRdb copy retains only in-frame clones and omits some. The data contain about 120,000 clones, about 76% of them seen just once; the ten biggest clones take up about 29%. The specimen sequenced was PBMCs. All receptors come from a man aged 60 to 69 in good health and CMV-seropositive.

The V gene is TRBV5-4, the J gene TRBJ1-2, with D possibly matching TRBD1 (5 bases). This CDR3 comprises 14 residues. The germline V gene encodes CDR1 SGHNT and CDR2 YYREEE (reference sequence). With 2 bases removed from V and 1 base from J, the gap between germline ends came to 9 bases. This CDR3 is CASSFRVFNYGYTF. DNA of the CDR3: TGTGCCAGCAGCTTCAGGGTTTTTAACTATGGCTACACCTTC.

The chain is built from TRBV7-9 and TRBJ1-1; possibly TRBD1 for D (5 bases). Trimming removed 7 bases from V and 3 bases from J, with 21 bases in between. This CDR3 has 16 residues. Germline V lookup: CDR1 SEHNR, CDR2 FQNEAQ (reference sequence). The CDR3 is CASIPIGGVWDTEAFF. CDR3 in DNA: TGTGCCAGCATCCCCATAGGAGGGGTCTGGGACACTGAAGCTTTCTTT. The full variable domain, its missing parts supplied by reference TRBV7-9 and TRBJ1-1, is DTGVSQNPRHKITKRGQNVTFRCDPISEHNRLYWYRQTLGQGPEFLTYFQNEAQLEKSRLLSDRFSAERPKGSFSTLEIQRTEQGDSAMYLCASIPIGGVWDTEAFFGQGTRLTVV.

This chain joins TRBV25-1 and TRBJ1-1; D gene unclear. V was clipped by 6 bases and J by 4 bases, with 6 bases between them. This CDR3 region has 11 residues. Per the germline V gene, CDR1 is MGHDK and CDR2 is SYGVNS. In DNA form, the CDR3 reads TGTGCCAGCAGCTTCAGCACTGAAGCTTTCTTT. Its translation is CASSFSTEAFF. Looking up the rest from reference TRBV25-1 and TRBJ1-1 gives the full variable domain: EADIYQTPRYLVIGTGKKITLECSQTMGHDKMYWYQQDPGMELHLIHYSYGVNSTEKGDLSSESTVSRIRTEHFPLTLESARPSHTSQYLCASSFSTEAFFGQGTRLTVV.

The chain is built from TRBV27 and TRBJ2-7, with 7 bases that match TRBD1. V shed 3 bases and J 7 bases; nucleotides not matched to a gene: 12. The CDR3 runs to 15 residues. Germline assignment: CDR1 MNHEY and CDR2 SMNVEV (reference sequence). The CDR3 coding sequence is TGTGCCAGCAGTTTCCACCGGGACAGCCCTGGTGAGCAGTACTTC. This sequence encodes CASSFHRDSPGEQYF.

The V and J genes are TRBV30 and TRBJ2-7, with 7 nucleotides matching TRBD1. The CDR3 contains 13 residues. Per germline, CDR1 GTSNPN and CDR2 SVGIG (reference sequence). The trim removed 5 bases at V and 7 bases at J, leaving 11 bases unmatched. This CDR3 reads CAWDRTGWGEQYF. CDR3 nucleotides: TGTGCCTGGGACCGGACAGGTTGGGGAGAGCAGTACTTC.

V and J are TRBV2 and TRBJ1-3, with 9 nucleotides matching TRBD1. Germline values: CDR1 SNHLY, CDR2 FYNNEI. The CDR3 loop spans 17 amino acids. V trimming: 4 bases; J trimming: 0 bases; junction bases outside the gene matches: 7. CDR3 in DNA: TGTGCCAGCAGTGTACGTACAGGGGGCTACTCTGGAAACACCATATATTTT. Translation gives CASSVRTGGYSGNTIYF.

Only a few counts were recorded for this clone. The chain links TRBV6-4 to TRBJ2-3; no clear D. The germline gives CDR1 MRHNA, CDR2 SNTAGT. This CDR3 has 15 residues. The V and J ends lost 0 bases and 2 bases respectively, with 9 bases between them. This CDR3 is CASSDSIRSTDTQYF. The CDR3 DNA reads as TGTGCCAGCAGTGACTCTATCAGGTCCACAGATACGCAGTATTTT.

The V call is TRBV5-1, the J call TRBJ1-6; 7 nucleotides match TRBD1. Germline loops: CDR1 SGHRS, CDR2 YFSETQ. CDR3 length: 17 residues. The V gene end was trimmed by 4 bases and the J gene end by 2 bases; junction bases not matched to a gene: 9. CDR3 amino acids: CASSPGQVAPYNSPLHF. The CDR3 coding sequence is TGCGCCAGCAGCCCCGGACAGGTTGCCCCCTATAATTCACCCCTCCACTTT.

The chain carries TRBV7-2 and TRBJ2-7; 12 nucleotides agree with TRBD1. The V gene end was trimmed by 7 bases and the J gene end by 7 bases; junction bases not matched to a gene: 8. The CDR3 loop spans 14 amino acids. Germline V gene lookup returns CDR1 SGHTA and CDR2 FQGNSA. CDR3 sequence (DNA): TGTGCCAGCACGACGGGACAGGGGGCAGAGGAGCAGTACTTC. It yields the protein CASTTGQGAEEQYF.

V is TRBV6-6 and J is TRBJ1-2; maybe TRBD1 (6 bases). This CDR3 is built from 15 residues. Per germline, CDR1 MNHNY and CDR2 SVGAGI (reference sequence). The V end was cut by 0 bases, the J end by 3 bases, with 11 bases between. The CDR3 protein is CASSYSSQGHYGYTF. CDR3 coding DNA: TGTGCCAGCAGTTACTCGAGCCAGGGGCACTATGGCTACACCTTC.

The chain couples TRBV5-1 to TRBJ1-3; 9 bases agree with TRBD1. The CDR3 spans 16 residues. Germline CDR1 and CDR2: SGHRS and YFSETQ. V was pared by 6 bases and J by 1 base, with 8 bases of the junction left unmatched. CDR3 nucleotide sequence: TGCGCCAGCACGCAGACCGGGACAGGGTCTGGAAACACCATATATTTT. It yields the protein CASTQTGTGSGNTIYF.

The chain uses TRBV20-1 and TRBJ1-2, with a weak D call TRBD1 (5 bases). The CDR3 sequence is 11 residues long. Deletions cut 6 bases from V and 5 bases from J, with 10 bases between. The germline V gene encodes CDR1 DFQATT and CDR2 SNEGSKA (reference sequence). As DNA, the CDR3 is TGCAGTGCCCAGCAGGGTTATGGCTACACCTTC. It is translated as CSAQQGYGYTF.

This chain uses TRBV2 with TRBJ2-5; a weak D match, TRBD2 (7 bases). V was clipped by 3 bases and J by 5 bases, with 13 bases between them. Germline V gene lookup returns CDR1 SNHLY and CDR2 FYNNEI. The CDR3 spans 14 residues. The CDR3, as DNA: TGTGCCAGCAGTGAGATACAGGGAGGGGAGACCCAGTACTTC. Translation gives CASSEIQGGETQYF.

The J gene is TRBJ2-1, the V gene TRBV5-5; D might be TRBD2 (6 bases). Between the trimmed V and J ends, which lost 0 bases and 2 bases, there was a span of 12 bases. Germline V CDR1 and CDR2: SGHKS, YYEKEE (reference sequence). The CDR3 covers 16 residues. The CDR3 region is CASSLDATSTYNEQFF. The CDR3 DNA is TGTGCCAGCAGCTTGGACGCGACTAGTACCTACAATGAGCAGTTCTTC.

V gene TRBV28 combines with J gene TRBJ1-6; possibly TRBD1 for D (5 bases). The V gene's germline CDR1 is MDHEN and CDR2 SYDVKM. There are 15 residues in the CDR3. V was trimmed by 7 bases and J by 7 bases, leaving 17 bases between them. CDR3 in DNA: TGTGCCAGCACCCCGTCGAAGGGGAGGAATTCACCCCTCCACTTT. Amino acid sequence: CASTPSKGRNSPLHF.

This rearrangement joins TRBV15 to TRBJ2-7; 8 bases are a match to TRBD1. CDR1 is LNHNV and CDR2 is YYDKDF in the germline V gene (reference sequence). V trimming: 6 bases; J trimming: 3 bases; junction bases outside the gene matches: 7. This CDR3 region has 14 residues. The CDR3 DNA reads TGTGCCACCAGTCCGACCACAGGGGGCTACGAGCAGTACTTC. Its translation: CATSPTTGGYEQYF.

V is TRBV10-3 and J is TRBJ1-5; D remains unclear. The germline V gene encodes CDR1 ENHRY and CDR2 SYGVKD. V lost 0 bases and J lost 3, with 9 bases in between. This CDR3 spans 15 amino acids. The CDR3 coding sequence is TGTGCCATCAGTGAGTCTGGAGGGCACAATCAGCCCCAGCATTTT. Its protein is CAISESGGHNQPQHF.

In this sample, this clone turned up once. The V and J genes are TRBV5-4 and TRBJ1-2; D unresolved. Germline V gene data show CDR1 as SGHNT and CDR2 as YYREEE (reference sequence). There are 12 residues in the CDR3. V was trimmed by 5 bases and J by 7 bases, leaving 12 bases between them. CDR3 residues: CASSMNTGGYTF. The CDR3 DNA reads TGTGCCAGCAGTATGAATACCGGTGGCTACACCTTC. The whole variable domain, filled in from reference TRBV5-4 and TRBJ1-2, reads ETGVTQSPTHLIKTRGQQVTLRCSSQSGHNTVSWYQQALGQGPQFIFQYYREEENGRGNFPPRFSGLQFPNYSSELNVNALELDDSALYLCASSMNTGGYTFGSGTRLTVV.

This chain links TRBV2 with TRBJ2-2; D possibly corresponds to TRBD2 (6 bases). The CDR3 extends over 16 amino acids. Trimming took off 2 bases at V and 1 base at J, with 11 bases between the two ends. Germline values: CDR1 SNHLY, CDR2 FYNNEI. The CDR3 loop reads CASSERAGRNTGELFF. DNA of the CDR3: TGTGCCAGCAGTGAAAGGGCGGGGCGGAACACCGGGGAGCTGTTTTTT.

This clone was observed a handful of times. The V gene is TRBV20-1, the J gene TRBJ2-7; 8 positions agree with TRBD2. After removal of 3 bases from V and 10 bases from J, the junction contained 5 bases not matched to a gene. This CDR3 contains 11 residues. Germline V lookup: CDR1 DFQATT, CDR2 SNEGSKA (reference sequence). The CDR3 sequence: CSARGTSSQYF. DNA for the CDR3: TGCAGTGCTAGGGGGACTAGTAGTCAGTACTTC.

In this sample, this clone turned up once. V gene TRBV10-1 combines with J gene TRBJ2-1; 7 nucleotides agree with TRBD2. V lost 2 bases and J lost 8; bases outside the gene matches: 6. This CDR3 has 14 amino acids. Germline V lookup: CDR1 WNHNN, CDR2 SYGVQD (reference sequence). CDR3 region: CASSEQGGLYEQFF. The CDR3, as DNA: TGCGCCAGCAGTGAGCAGGGAGGGCTGTATGAGCAGTTCTTC.

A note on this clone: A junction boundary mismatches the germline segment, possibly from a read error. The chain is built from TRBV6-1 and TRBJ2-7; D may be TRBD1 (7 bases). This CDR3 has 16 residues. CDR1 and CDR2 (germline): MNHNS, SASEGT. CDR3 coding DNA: TGTGCCAGCGGTGAACGTTATGGAGGGGGCGCCAACGAGCAGTACTTC. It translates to CASGERYGGGANEQYF.

CDR3 nucleotide sequence: TGTGCCAGCAGAACGACAGGGGCGAACACTGAAGCTTTCTTT. Its translation is CASRTTGANTEAFF. The rearrangement joins TRBV28 to TRBJ1-1, with 8 bases aligning to TRBD1. CDR3 length: 14 amino acids. Germline V gene sequence: CDR1 MDHEN, CDR2 SYDVKM. The V and J ends lost 6 bases and 1 base, in that order; junction bases with no gene match: 4.

The CDR3 loop reads CASSATGDNQPQHF. CDR3 in DNA: TGTGCCAGCTCAGCCACAGGGGACAATCAGCCCCAGCATTTT. The chain links TRBV18 to TRBJ1-5, with 7 bases identical to TRBD1. Germline V gene sequence: CDR1 KGHSH, CDR2 LQKENI. This CDR3 contains 14 residues. J was trimmed by 3 bases and V by 5 bases; bases with no gene match: 4.

Written as DNA, the CDR3 is TGTGCCTGGAGGCAGGGCGGGAGCACTGAAGCTTTCTTT. Translating it yields CAWRQGGSTEAFF. The chain employs TRBV30 and TRBJ1-1, with a tentative D call TRBD1 (5 bases). The CDR3 is 13 residues long. Germline V gene lookup returns CDR1 GTSNPN and CDR2 SVGIG (reference sequence). The germline V and J ends were trimmed by 3 bases and 4 bases, with 12 bases remaining between them. The full variable domain, in which reference TRBV30 and TRBJ1-1 provide the parts outside the CDR3, is SQTIHQWPATLVQPVGSPLSLECTVEGTSNPNLYWYRQAAGRGLQLLFYSVGIGQISSEVPQNLSASRPQDRQFILSSKKLLLSDSGFYLCAWRQGGSTEAFFGQGTRLTVV.

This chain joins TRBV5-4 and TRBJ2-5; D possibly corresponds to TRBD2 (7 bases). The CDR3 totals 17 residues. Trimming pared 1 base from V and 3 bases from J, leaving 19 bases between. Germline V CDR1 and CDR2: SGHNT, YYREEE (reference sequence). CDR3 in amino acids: CASSLPRGGGVEETQYF. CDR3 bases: TGTGCCAGCAGCTTGCCCCGGGGCGGGGGCGTTGAAGAGACCCAGTACTTC.

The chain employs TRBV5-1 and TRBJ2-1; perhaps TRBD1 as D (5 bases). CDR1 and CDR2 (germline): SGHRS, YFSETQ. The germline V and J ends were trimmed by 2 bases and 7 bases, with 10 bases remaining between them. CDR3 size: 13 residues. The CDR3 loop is CASSFRQRNEQFF. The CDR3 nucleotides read TGCGCCAGCAGCTTTCGACAGAGGAATGAGCAGTTCTTC.

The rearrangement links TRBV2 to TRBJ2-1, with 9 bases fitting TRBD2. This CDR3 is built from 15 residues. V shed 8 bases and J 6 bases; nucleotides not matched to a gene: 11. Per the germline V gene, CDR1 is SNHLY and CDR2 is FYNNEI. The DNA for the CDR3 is TGTGCCAGCCTGAGGGGGTCTAGCGGGACCAATGAGCAGTTCTTC. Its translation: CASLRGSSGTNEQFF.

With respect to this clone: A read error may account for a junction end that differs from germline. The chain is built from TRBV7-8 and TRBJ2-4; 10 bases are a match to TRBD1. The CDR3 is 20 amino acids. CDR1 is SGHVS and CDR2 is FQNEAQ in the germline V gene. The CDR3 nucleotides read TGTGCCAGCAGCTTATCCCGGACAGGGGGACGAGGAGATTCGAAAAACAGTCAGTACTTC. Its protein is CASSLSRTGGRGDSKNSQYF.

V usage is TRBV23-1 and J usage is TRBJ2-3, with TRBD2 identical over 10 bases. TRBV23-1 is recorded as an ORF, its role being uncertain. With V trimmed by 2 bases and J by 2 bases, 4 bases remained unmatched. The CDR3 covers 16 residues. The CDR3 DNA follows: TGCGCCAGCAGTCAAGCAGCGGGGGGGAACACAGATACGCAGTATTTT. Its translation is CASSQAAGGNTDTQYF.